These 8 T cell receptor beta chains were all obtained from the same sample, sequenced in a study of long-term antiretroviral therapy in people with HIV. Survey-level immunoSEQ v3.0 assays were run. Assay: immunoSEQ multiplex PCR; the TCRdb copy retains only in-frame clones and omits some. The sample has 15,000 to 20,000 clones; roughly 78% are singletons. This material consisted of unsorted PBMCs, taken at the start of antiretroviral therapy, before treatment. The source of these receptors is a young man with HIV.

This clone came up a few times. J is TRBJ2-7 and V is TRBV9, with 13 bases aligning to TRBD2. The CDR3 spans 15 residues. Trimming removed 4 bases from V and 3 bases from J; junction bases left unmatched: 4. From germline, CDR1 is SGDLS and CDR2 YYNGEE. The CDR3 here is CASSPGTSGNYEQYF. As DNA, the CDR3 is TGTGCCAGCAGCCCAGGGACTAGCGGGAACTACGAGCAGTACTTC.

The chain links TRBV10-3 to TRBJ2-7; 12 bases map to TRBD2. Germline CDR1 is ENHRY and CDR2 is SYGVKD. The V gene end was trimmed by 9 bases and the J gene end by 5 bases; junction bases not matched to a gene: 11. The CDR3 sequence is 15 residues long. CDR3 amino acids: CAIRTLAGGPDEQYF. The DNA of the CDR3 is TGTGCCATTCGAACCCTAGCGGGAGGGCCCGACGAGCAGTACTTC.

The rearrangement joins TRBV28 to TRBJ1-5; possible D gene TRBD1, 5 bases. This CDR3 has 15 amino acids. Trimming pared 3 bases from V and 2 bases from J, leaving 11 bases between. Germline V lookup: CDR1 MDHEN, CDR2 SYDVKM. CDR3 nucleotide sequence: TGTGCCAGCAGTTTTGGAGGGGTAGGCAATCAGCCCCAGCATTTT. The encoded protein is CASSFGGVGNQPQHF.

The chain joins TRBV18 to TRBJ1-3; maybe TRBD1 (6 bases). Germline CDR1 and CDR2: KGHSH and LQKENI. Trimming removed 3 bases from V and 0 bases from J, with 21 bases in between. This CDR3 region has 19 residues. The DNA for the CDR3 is TGTGCCAGCTCACCCCCCGACAGGTCCCGACGGAGCTCTGGAAACACCATATATTTT. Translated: CASSPPDRSRRSSGNTIYF. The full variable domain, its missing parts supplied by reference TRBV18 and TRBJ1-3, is NAGVMQNPRHLVRRRGQEARLRCSPMKGHSHVYWYRQLPEEGLKFMVYLQKENIIDESGMPKERFSAEFPKEGPSILRIQQVVRGDSAAYFCASSPPDRSRRSSGNTIYFGEGSWLTVV.

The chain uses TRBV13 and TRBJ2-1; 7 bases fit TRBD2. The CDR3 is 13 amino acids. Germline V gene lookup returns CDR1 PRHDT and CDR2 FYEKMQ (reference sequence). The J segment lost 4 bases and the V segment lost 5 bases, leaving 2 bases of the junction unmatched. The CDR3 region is CASSPGGYNEQFF. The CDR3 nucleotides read TGTGCCAGCAGCCCCGGGGGGTACAATGAGCAGTTCTTC.

CDR3 DNA: TGTGCCAGCAGCCAGACCCAGGGGTTAGATACGCAGTATTTT. Translating it yields CASSQTQGLDTQYF. This chain connects TRBV9 to TRBJ2-3; a weak D match, TRBD1 (6 bases). V was shortened by 4 bases and J by 5 bases, with 14 bases between the two germline ends. Germline V gene data show CDR1 as SGDLS and CDR2 as YYNGEE. The CDR3 has 14 amino acids.

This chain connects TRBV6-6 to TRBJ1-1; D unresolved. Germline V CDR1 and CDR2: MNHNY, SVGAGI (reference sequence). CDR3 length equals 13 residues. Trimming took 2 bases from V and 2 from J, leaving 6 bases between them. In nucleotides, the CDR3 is TGTGCCAGCAGTTACGGGGAAAACACTGAAGCTTTCTTT. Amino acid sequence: CASSYGENTEAFF.

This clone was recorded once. The CDR3 sequence: CACFGGSSGYTF. CDR3 DNA sequence: TGTGCCTGTTTTGGGGGATCGTCGGGCTACACCTTC. The chain links TRBV30 to TRBJ1-2; D perhaps matches TRBD1 (5 bases). Germline CDR1 GTSNPN, CDR2 SVGIG (reference sequence). Trimming pared 6 bases from V and 8 bases from J, leaving 16 bases between. This CDR3 is 12 amino acids long. The full variable domain, with the rest looked up from reference TRBV30 and TRBJ1-2, is SQTIHQWPATLVQPVGSPLSLECTVEGTSNPNLYWYRQAAGRGLQLLFYSVGIGQISSEVPQNLSASRPQDRQFILSSKKLLLSDSGFYLCACFGGSSGYTFGSGTRLTVV.